These T cell receptor beta chains were read from a single sample in a study of cytomegalovirus exposure and HLA in healthy donors. Profiling relied on immunoSEQ multiplex PCR, and the TCRdb table lists in-frame clones only, not all of them. This table holds about 82,000 clones, 65% to 85% found once. The material sequenced was PBMCs. The receptors here all came from a man aged 45-65 years in good health and CMV-seronegative. CDR3s include the opening cysteine and the closing phenylalanine or tryptophan. Each record gives: clone size, J gene, D gene, V gene, CDR3 DNA, CDR3 protein. A D gene is named only where the DNA matches it firmly. A row's size may be missing; if present it is once, few, many or a size class.

clone_size: NA; j_call: TRBJ1-6; d_call: TRBD1; v_call: TRBV9; cdr3_nt: TGTGCCAGCGGATCTCCAGGGGGGACGGGTGGACCCCTCCACTTT; cdr3_aa: CASGSPGGTGGPLHF
clone_size: NA; j_call: TRBJ1-1; d_call: TRBD1; v_call: TRBV19; cdr3_nt: TGTGCCACCAACCGGGACAGGACCCACCTTGAAGCTTTCTTT; cdr3_aa: CATNRDRTHLEAFF
clone_size: NA; j_call: TRBJ2-3; d_call: NA; v_call: TRBV28; cdr3_nt: TGTGCCAGCAGTGGCCCGTCCCCAGATACGCAGTATTTT; cdr3_aa: CASSGPSPDTQYF
clone_size: NA; j_call: TRBJ2-2; d_call: NA; v_call: TRBV7-9; cdr3_nt: TGTGCCAGCAGCTTACAGGGTTACACCGGGGAGCTGTTTTTT; cdr3_aa: CASSLQGYTGELFF
clone_size: NA; j_call: TRBJ2-3; d_call: NA; v_call: TRBV27; cdr3_nt: TGTGCCAGCAGTTTATCAGCACTACCAGATACGCAGTATTTT; cdr3_aa: CASSLSALPDTQYF
clone_size: NA; j_call: TRBJ2-1; d_call: NA; v_call: TRBV5-4; cdr3_nt: TGTGCCAGCAGCTTGGTGCGGACAAGCTCCTACAATGAGCAGTTCTTC; cdr3_aa: CASSLVRTSSYNEQFF
clone_size: few; j_call: TRBJ2-1; d_call: NA; v_call: TRBV6-1; cdr3_nt: TGTGCCAGCAAATCGGTCTCCTACAATGAGCAGTTCTTC; cdr3_aa: CASKSVSYNEQFF
clone_size: NA; j_call: TRBJ2-1; d_call: TRBD2; v_call: TRBV5-6; cdr3_nt: TGTGCCAGCAGCTTTGACAGCGGGGAAATCTACAATGAGCAGTTCTTC; cdr3_aa: CASSFDSGEIYNEQFF
clone_size: NA; j_call: TRBJ2-3; d_call: NA; v_call: TRBV4-3; cdr3_nt: TGCGCCAGCAGCCAAGGGGCTGCAGATACGCAGTATTTT; cdr3_aa: CASSQGAADTQYF
clone_size: NA; j_call: TRBJ1-5; d_call: TRBD1; v_call: TRBV28; cdr3_nt: TGTGCCAGCAGTCCCCGGACAGGGAATACCCGAGCAGGTCAGCCCCAGCATTTT; cdr3_aa: CASSPRTGNTRAGQPQHF
clone_size: NA; j_call: TRBJ2-7; d_call: TRBD2; v_call: TRBV19; cdr3_nt: TGTGCCAGTAGCCGCCGGGGGGGCGGCGAGCAGTACTTC; cdr3_aa: CASSRRGGGEQYF
clone_size: NA; j_call: TRBJ2-7; d_call: NA; v_call: TRBV7-9; cdr3_nt: TGTGCCAGCAGCTTAGGCGGAGACTCCTACGAGCAGTACTTC; cdr3_aa: CASSLGGDSYEQYF
clone_size: once; j_call: TRBJ1-5; d_call: NA; v_call: TRBV7-9; cdr3_nt: TGTTCCAGCAGGGCAGGGGACCCCAATCAGCCCCAGCATTTT; cdr3_aa: CSSRAGDPNQPQHF
clone_size: NA; j_call: TRBJ2-1; d_call: NA; v_call: TRBV7-9; cdr3_nt: TGTGCCAGCAGCTCCGGGGGCGGGGACAGAAGCAATGAGCAGTTCTTC; cdr3_aa: CASSSGGGDRSNEQFF
clone_size: NA; j_call: TRBJ1-1; d_call: NA; v_call: TRBV7-8; cdr3_nt: TGTGCCAGCAGCTTACAGGTGAACACTGAAGCTTTCTTT; cdr3_aa: CASSLQVNTEAFF
clone_size: NA; j_call: TRBJ2-1; d_call: TRBD2; v_call: TRBV9; cdr3_nt: TGTGCCAGCAGCGTCGAGATAGGGCTAGCGGGGAGGCACAATGAGCAGTTCTTC; cdr3_aa: CASSVEIGLAGRHNEQFF
clone_size: NA; j_call: TRBJ1-2; d_call: NA; v_call: TRBV25-1; cdr3_nt: TGTGCCAGCAGTGAATCCCGGGGACTTTATGGCTACACCTTC; cdr3_aa: CASSESRGLYGYTF
clone_size: NA; j_call: TRBJ1-4; d_call: NA; v_call: TRBV5-4; cdr3_nt: TGTGCCAGCAGCCGGCGCGGGGCCGAGCATAATGAAAAACTGTTTTTT; cdr3_aa: CASSRRGAEHNEKLFF
clone_size: once; j_call: TRBJ2-3; d_call: NA; v_call: TRBV19; cdr3_nt: TGTGCCAGTAGGAAGGGCTCGACTAGGCCCGATACGCAGTATTTT; cdr3_aa: CASRKGSTRPDTQYF
clone_size: NA; j_call: TRBJ2-3; d_call: TRBD2; v_call: TRBV10-3; cdr3_nt: TGTGCCATCAGTGAGTCGGGACTAGCGGGGGGCACTAGCACAGATACGCAGTATTTT; cdr3_aa: CAISESGLAGGTSTDTQYF
clone_size: NA; j_call: TRBJ1-2; d_call: NA; v_call: TRBV28; cdr3_nt: TGTGCCAGCAGTTTTCGGGGGGATGCAACCTTC; cdr3_aa: CASSFRGDATF
clone_size: NA; j_call: TRBJ2-2; d_call: TRBD1; v_call: TRBV7-8; cdr3_nt: TGTGCCAGCAGCTTGAGACAGGGGCGAGACACCGGGGAGCTGTTTTTT; cdr3_aa: CASSLRQGRDTGELFF
clone_size: NA; j_call: TRBJ1-1; d_call: NA; v_call: TRBV2; cdr3_nt: TGTGCCAGCAGCCAGTTGCCGAACACTGAAGCTTTCTTT; cdr3_aa: CASSQLPNTEAFF
clone_size: NA; j_call: TRBJ2-1; d_call: TRBD1; v_call: TRBV5-1; cdr3_nt: TGCGCCAGCAGCTGGGGGACAGGGGCGAATGAGCAGTTCTTC; cdr3_aa: CASSWGTGANEQFF
clone_size: NA; j_call: TRBJ1-5; d_call: NA; v_call: TRBV2; cdr3_nt: TGTGCCAGCACGCTCGCCGCGGGGAATCAGCCCCAGCATTTT; cdr3_aa: CASTLAAGNQPQHF
clone_size: many; j_call: TRBJ1-3; d_call: TRBD1; v_call: TRBV27; cdr3_nt: TGTGCCAGCTCCCAAGGGGGGGGACAGGGCCCCTCTGGAAACACCATATATTTT; cdr3_aa: CASSQGGGQGPSGNTIYF
clone_size: few; j_call: TRBJ2-6; d_call: NA; v_call: TRBV10-2; cdr3_nt: TGCGCCAGCAGTAACAGGGTAGCCGGGGCCAACGTCCTGACTTTC; cdr3_aa: CASSNRVAGANVLTF
clone_size: NA; j_call: TRBJ2-1; d_call: TRBD1; v_call: TRBV6-1; cdr3_nt: TGTGCCAGTCGATACAGGGGGCCCTACAATGAGCAGTTCTTC; cdr3_aa: CASRYRGPYNEQFF
clone_size: NA; j_call: TRBJ2-5; d_call: TRBD2; v_call: TRBV11-2; cdr3_nt: TGTGCCAGCAGCTTAGTCCCGGGACTAGCGGGGGGCCGGGCGGAGACCCAGTACTTC; cdr3_aa: CASSLVPGLAGGRAETQYF
clone_size: NA; j_call: TRBJ2-6; d_call: TRBD1; v_call: TRBV18; cdr3_nt: TGTGCCAGCTCACCACAAGGGACAGGGACCTCTGGGGCCAACGTCCTGACTTTC; cdr3_aa: CASSPQGTGTSGANVLTF
clone_size: once; j_call: TRBJ1-5; d_call: NA; v_call: TRBV28; cdr3_nt: TGTGCCAGCAGTAGACGGGGTACCAGCAATCAGCCCCAGCATTTT; cdr3_aa: CASSRRGTSNQPQHF
clone_size: NA; j_call: TRBJ1-5; d_call: NA; v_call: TRBV5-1; cdr3_nt: TGCGCCAGCAGCTTAGAGGGCCGCAATCAGCCCCAGCATTTT; cdr3_aa: CASSLEGRNQPQHF
clone_size: NA; j_call: TRBJ1-3; d_call: NA; v_call: TRBV7-8; cdr3_nt: TGTGCCAGCAGCTTAGAACCGGCCAGGCCGAGCTCTGGAAACACCATATATTTT; cdr3_aa: CASSLEPARPSSGNTIYF
clone_size: NA; j_call: TRBJ2-3; d_call: TRBD2; v_call: TRBV5-5; cdr3_nt: TGTGCCAGCAGCTTCACCGGGACTATTAGCACAGATACGCAGTATTTT; cdr3_aa: CASSFTGTISTDTQYF
clone_size: NA; j_call: TRBJ2-7; d_call: TRBD1; v_call: TRBV7-9; cdr3_nt: TGTGCCAGCAGGCCAGGACAGGTGAGAGAGCAGTACTTC; cdr3_aa: CASRPGQVREQYF
clone_size: NA; j_call: TRBJ1-4; d_call: NA; v_call: TRBV2; cdr3_nt: TGTGCCAGCAGAATACAGGGAGGGAGAGAAAAACTGTTTTTT; cdr3_aa: CASRIQGGREKLFF
clone_size: NA; j_call: TRBJ2-3; d_call: TRBD2; v_call: TRBV11-1; cdr3_nt: TGTGCCAGCAGCCCAGGACTAGCGGGGGAAAGCACAGATACGCAGTATTTT; cdr3_aa: CASSPGLAGESTDTQYF
clone_size: once; j_call: TRBJ1-1; d_call: NA; v_call: TRBV5-1; cdr3_nt: TGCGCCAGCCGTCGCGAGGAAAACACTGAAGCTTTCTTT; cdr3_aa: CASRREENTEAFF
clone_size: NA; j_call: TRBJ1-6; d_call: NA; v_call: TRBV5-8; cdr3_nt: TGTGCCAGCAGCTTGATTCGGGATCTGGGTTCACCCCTCCACTTT; cdr3_aa: CASSLIRDLGSPLHF
clone_size: NA; j_call: TRBJ2-5; d_call: NA; v_call: TRBV9; cdr3_nt: TGTGCCAGCAGCGTAGAGGTGGCAGGTCAAGAGACCCAGTACTTC; cdr3_aa: CASSVEVAGQETQYF
clone_size: NA; j_call: TRBJ2-1; d_call: NA; v_call: TRBV20-1; cdr3_nt: TGCAGCTCCGGGCGGAGGGGAGAGCAGTTCTTC; cdr3_aa: CSSGRRGEQFF
clone_size: once; j_call: TRBJ2-7; d_call: NA; v_call: TRBV9; cdr3_nt: TGTGCCAGCAGCGCCACAGGAGCCCGAACCCAGGGAGAGCAGTACTTC; cdr3_aa: CASSATGARTQGEQYF
clone_size: NA; j_call: TRBJ2-5; d_call: NA; v_call: TRBV30; cdr3_nt: TGTGCCTGGACCCCCCGGGAGTGGGAGACCCAGTACTTC; cdr3_aa: CAWTPREWETQYF
clone_size: NA; j_call: TRBJ1-5; d_call: TRBD1; v_call: TRBV15; cdr3_nt: TGTGCCACCAGCAGAGGGGGACAGGTAGTGTTTCAGCCCCAGCATTTT; cdr3_aa: CATSRGGQVVFQPQHF
clone_size: NA; j_call: TRBJ1-1; d_call: TRBD1; v_call: TRBV12-5; cdr3_nt: TGTGCAAGAGGGGGCGGAACTGAAGCTTTCTTT; cdr3_aa: CARGGGTEAFF
clone_size: NA; j_call: TRBJ1-1; d_call: TRBD1; v_call: TRBV10-1; cdr3_nt: TGCGCCAGCAGTGATTCAGGGGGTCCAAACACTGAAGCTTTCTTT; cdr3_aa: CASSDSGGPNTEAFF
clone_size: NA; j_call: TRBJ2-7; d_call: NA; v_call: TRBV6-5; cdr3_nt: TGTGCCAGCAGAACGGTATACGAGCAGTACTTC; cdr3_aa: CASRTVYEQYF
clone_size: NA; j_call: TRBJ2-1; d_call: TRBD1; v_call: TRBV5-1; cdr3_nt: TGCGCCAGCAGCTCCGGACAGGGGGACTACAATGAGCAGTTCTTC; cdr3_aa: CASSSGQGDYNEQFF
clone_size: NA; j_call: TRBJ1-1; d_call: NA; v_call: TRBV7-9; cdr3_nt: TGTGCCAGCAGCTTAGCCGGGGAAGCTTTCTTT; cdr3_aa: CASSLAGEAFF
clone_size: NA; j_call: TRBJ2-3; d_call: NA; v_call: TRBV2; cdr3_nt: TGTGCCAGCAGCCCTCGTTTCGGCACAGATACGCAGTATTTT; cdr3_aa: CASSPRFGTDTQYF
clone_size: NA; j_call: TRBJ1-1; d_call: TRBD1; v_call: TRBV7-7; cdr3_nt: TGTGCTAGCAGCCAAGGGACAGGGTTTGAAGCTTTCTTT; cdr3_aa: CASSQGTGFEAFF